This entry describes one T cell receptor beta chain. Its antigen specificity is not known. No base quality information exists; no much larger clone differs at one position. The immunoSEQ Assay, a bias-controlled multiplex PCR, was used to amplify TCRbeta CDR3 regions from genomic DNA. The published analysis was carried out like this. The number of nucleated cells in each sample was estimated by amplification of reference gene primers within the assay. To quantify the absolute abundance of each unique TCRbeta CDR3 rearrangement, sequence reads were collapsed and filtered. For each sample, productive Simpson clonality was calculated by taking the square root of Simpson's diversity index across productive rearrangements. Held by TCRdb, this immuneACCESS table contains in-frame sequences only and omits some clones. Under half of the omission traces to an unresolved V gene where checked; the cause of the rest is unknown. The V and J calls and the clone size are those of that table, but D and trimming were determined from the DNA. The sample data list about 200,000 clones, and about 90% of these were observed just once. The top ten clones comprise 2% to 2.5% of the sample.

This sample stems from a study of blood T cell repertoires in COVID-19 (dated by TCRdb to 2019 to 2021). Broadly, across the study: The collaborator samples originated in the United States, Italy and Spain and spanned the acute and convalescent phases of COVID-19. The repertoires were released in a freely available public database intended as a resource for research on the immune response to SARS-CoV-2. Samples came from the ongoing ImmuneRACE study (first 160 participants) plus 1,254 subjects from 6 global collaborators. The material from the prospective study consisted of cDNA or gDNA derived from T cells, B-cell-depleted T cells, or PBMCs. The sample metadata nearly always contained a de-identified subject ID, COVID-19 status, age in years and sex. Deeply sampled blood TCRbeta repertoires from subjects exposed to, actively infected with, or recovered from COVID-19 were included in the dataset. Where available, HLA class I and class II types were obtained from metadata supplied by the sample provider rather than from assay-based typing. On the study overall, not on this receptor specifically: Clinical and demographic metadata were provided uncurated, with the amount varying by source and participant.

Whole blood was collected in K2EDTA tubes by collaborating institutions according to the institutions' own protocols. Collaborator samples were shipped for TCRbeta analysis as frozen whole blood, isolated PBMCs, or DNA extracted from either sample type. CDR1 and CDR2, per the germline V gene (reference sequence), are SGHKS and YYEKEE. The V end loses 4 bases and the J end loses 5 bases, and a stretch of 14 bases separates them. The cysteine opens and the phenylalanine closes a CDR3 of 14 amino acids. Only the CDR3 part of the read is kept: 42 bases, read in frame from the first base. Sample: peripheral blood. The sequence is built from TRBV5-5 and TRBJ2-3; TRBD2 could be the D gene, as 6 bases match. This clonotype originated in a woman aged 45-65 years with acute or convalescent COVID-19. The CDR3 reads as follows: CASSPAGRKDTQYF. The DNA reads TGTGCCAGCAGCCCCGCGGGGAGGAAAGATACGCAGTATTTT.